This is a list of T cell receptor beta chains from one sample in a study of blood T cell repertoires in COVID-19. The data were produced by immunoSEQ multiplex PCR, yet TCRdb's version contains in-frame clones alone and is incomplete. The sample has hundreds of thousands of clones; around 92% are singletons. Sequencing was carried out using PBMCs or T cells enriched from blood (not recorded which). These receptors were taken from a woman aged 25-40 years with acute COVID-19. Both conserved end residues are part of each CDR3. A D gene is named only where the DNA matches it firmly. Clone size is not always given. Where it is, it says once, few, many or a class for expanded clones.

v_call: TRBV12-5; j_call: TRBJ1-5; clone_size: .; d_call: .; cdr3_nt: TGTGCTAGTGGTTTGGGGCAGGGGAGCAATCAGCCCCAGCATTTT; cdr3_aa: CASGLGQGSNQPQHF
v_call: TRBV5-1; j_call: TRBJ2-7; clone_size: few; d_call: TRBD1; cdr3_nt: TGCGCCAGCAGCCTGACAGGGGTCCACGAGCAGTACTTC; cdr3_aa: CASSLTGVHEQYF
v_call: TRBV6-5; j_call: TRBJ2-1; clone_size: .; d_call: TRBD1; cdr3_nt: TGTGCCAGCAGTTCCCCGGGACAGGGGGCTTACAATGAGCAGTTCTTC; cdr3_aa: CASSSPGQGAYNEQFF
v_call: TRBV9; j_call: TRBJ2-3; clone_size: .; d_call: .; cdr3_nt: TGTGCCAGCAGCGTAGGGACGGAGGGCTATACGCAGTATTTT; cdr3_aa: CASSVGTEGYTQYF
v_call: TRBV5-1; j_call: TRBJ1-1; clone_size: .; d_call: .; cdr3_nt: TGCGCCAGCAGCTTGGATCCAGGGAGGACTGAAGCTTTCTTT; cdr3_aa: CASSLDPGRTEAFF
v_call: TRBV7-2; j_call: TRBJ1-1; clone_size: .; d_call: TRBD1; cdr3_nt: TGTGCCAGCAGCTCTGGACAGGGGTTCGGCACTGAAGCTTTCTTT; cdr3_aa: CASSSGQGFGTEAFF
v_call: TRBV27; j_call: TRBJ2-3; clone_size: .; d_call: TRBD2; cdr3_nt: TGTGCCAGCAGCCAGGGGACTAGCGGCACAGATACGCAGTATTTT; cdr3_aa: CASSQGTSGTDTQYF
v_call: TRBV7-2; j_call: TRBJ1-1; clone_size: .; d_call: .; cdr3_nt: TGTGCCAGCAGCTTAGTAGGACGCTCGGGGACTGAAGCTTTCTTT; cdr3_aa: CASSLVGRSGTEAFF
v_call: TRBV6-2/TRBV6-3; j_call: TRBJ2-5; clone_size: once; d_call: .; cdr3_nt: TGTGCCAGCAGTTACTCCGGGACTTGGACGAAAGAGACCCAGTACTTC; cdr3_aa: CASSYSGTWTKETQYF
v_call: TRBV19; j_call: TRBJ1-1; clone_size: .; d_call: TRBD1; cdr3_nt: TGTGCCAGTAGTATGGACAGGGGACGGCCTGAAGCTTTCTTT; cdr3_aa: CASSMDRGRPEAFF
v_call: TRBV19; j_call: TRBJ2-5; clone_size: .; d_call: TRBD1; cdr3_nt: TGTGCCAGTACCCCGACCCCCCTGACGACAGGGCCAACTGTTGGGGAGACCCAGTACTTC; cdr3_aa: CASTPTPLTTGPTVGETQYF
v_call: TRBV11-2; j_call: TRBJ1-2; clone_size: .; d_call: TRBD1; cdr3_nt: TGTGCCAGCAGCTCTACTCAGGGGGCGCGGGGCTATGGCTACACCTTC; cdr3_aa: CASSSTQGARGYGYTF
v_call: TRBV7-8; j_call: TRBJ1-2; clone_size: .; d_call: .; cdr3_nt: TGTGCCAGCAGCTTAGGTAGAGCGACTAACTATGGCTACACCTTC; cdr3_aa: CASSLGRATNYGYTF
v_call: TRBV18; j_call: TRBJ2-3; clone_size: .; d_call: .; cdr3_nt: TGTGCCAGCTCACCATCGGCAGATACGCAGTATTTT; cdr3_aa: CASSPSADTQYF
v_call: TRBV5-6; j_call: TRBJ1-6; clone_size: .; d_call: .; cdr3_nt: TGTGCCAGCAATAGGGAGTCACCCCTCCACTTT; cdr3_aa: CASNRESPLHF
v_call: TRBV12-5; j_call: TRBJ1-1; clone_size: .; d_call: .; cdr3_nt: TGTGCTAGTGCCCTGGAGGCGAACACTGAAGCTTTCTTT; cdr3_aa: CASALEANTEAFF
v_call: TRBV18; j_call: TRBJ1-6; clone_size: .; d_call: TRBD1; cdr3_nt: TGTGCCAGCTCCCCTGACAGGGGCGATTCACCCCTCCACTTT; cdr3_aa: CASSPDRGDSPLHF
v_call: TRBV9; j_call: TRBJ1-2; clone_size: .; d_call: TRBD1; cdr3_nt: TGTGCCAGCAGCTCTCGGGACAGGGCGAGTGGTGGCTACACCTTC; cdr3_aa: CASSSRDRASGGYTF
v_call: TRBV20-1; j_call: TRBJ1-6; clone_size: .; d_call: .; cdr3_nt: TGCAGTGCTAGTATTTCGGGACACAACTCCTATAATTCACCCCTCCACTTT; cdr3_aa: CSASISGHNSYNSPLHF
v_call: TRBV6-5; j_call: TRBJ2-2; clone_size: .; d_call: TRBD1; cdr3_nt: TGTGCCAGCAGGGGGACAGCCTTCACCGGGGAGCTGTTTTTT; cdr3_aa: CASRGTAFTGELFF
v_call: TRBV7-9; j_call: TRBJ1-1; clone_size: .; d_call: .; cdr3_nt: TGTGCCAGCAGCTTATCGGGGGACCCGAACACTGAAGCTTTCTTT; cdr3_aa: CASSLSGDPNTEAFF
v_call: TRBV7-9; j_call: TRBJ1-3; clone_size: .; d_call: .; cdr3_nt: TGTGCCAGCAGCTTATCGGCGGCGGATGACACCATATATTTT; cdr3_aa: CASSLSAADDTIYF
v_call: TRBV30; j_call: TRBJ2-5; clone_size: .; d_call: .; cdr3_nt: TGTGCCTGGAGAACGGGGCAAGAGACCCAGTACTTC; cdr3_aa: CAWRTGQETQYF
v_call: TRBV10-3; j_call: TRBJ2-5; clone_size: .; d_call: TRBD2; cdr3_nt: TGTGCCATCAGCTTATTAGGCGGGGGGCTCCAAGAGACCCAGTACTTC; cdr3_aa: CAISLLGGGLQETQYF
v_call: TRBV19; j_call: TRBJ2-5; clone_size: .; d_call: .; cdr3_nt: TGTGCCAGTACACCGCCAGGGTCAGAGACCCAGTACTTC; cdr3_aa: CASTPPGSETQYF
v_call: TRBV30; j_call: TRBJ2-7; clone_size: .; d_call: .; cdr3_nt: TGTGCCTGGAGTCCTCAGGGAATCTACGAGCAGTACTTC; cdr3_aa: CAWSPQGIYEQYF
v_call: TRBV18; j_call: TRBJ1-3; clone_size: .; d_call: .; cdr3_nt: TGTGCCAGCTCCCTCGGGTTCCACTCTGGAAACACCATATATTTT; cdr3_aa: CASSLGFHSGNTIYF
v_call: TRBV13; j_call: TRBJ2-3; clone_size: .; d_call: TRBD2; cdr3_nt: TGTGCCAGCAGCTTAAGGACGGGGGGGCCGAGTACAGATACGCAGTATTTT; cdr3_aa: CASSLRTGGPSTDTQYF
v_call: TRBV4-3; j_call: TRBJ1-1; clone_size: .; d_call: .; cdr3_nt: TGCGCCAGCAGCCAAGATCCCAGTGGCACTGAAGCTTTCTTT; cdr3_aa: CASSQDPSGTEAFF
v_call: TRBV10-3; j_call: TRBJ2-2; clone_size: .; d_call: TRBD1; cdr3_nt: TGTGCCATCAGTGGGACAGGGAGTCCCGGGGAGCTGTTTTTT; cdr3_aa: CAISGTGSPGELFF
v_call: TRBV30; j_call: TRBJ1-1; clone_size: .; d_call: .; cdr3_nt: TGTGCCTGGACTAGACTTGAGGCTGAAGCTTTCTTT; cdr3_aa: CAWTRLEAEAFF
v_call: TRBV7-8; j_call: TRBJ2-7; clone_size: .; d_call: .; cdr3_nt: TGTGCCAGCAGCTTATCCCTTGAGCAGTACTTC; cdr3_aa: CASSLSLEQYF
v_call: TRBV10-3; j_call: TRBJ1-5; clone_size: few; d_call: .; cdr3_nt: TGTGCCATCAGTGGGCGGGGGAAGGGGCAGCCCCAGCATTTT; cdr3_aa: CAISGRGKGQPQHF
v_call: TRBV3-1/TRBV3-2; j_call: TRBJ2-2; clone_size: .; d_call: TRBD1; cdr3_nt: TGTGCCAGCAGCCTGGACAGGAGAACCGGGGAGCTGTTTTTT; cdr3_aa: CASSLDRRTGELFF
v_call: TRBV9; j_call: TRBJ2-5; clone_size: few; d_call: .; cdr3_nt: TGTGCCAGCAGCTCACGCGGAAAGGCCTTGCAAGAGACCCAGTACTTC; cdr3_aa: CASSSRGKALQETQYF
v_call: TRBV2; j_call: TRBJ2-3; clone_size: .; d_call: .; cdr3_nt: TGTGCCAGCTCAGAGGGCACAGATACGCAGTATTTT; cdr3_aa: CASSEGTDTQYF
v_call: TRBV7-2; j_call: TRBJ1-1; clone_size: .; d_call: .; cdr3_nt: TGTGCCAGCAGCTACGGAGGGCAGCGGAGTACTGAAGCTTTCTTT; cdr3_aa: CASSYGGQRSTEAFF
v_call: TRBV28; j_call: TRBJ2-7; clone_size: .; d_call: .; cdr3_nt: TGTGCCAGCAGAGCGACCGAGCAGTACTTC; cdr3_aa: CASRATEQYF
v_call: TRBV7-9; j_call: TRBJ2-7; clone_size: .; d_call: TRBD2; cdr3_nt: TGTGCCAGCAGTGGACTAGAATTCTACGAGCAGTACTTC; cdr3_aa: CASSGLEFYEQYF
v_call: TRBV28; j_call: TRBJ1-6; clone_size: .; d_call: .; cdr3_nt: TGTGCCAGCAGTTTAGCAGGGAAAAATTCACCCCTCCACTTT; cdr3_aa: CASSLAGKNSPLHF
v_call: TRBV5-4; j_call: TRBJ1-6; clone_size: .; d_call: TRBD1; cdr3_nt: TGTGCCAGCAGACCTGGACAGGCAAGCTCCTATAATTCACCCCTCCACTTT; cdr3_aa: CASRPGQASSYNSPLHF
v_call: TRBV5-4; j_call: TRBJ1-1; clone_size: .; d_call: TRBD1; cdr3_nt: TGTGCCAGCAGCTGGGGGACAGCGAACACTGAAGCTTTCTTT; cdr3_aa: CASSWGTANTEAFF
v_call: TRBV28; j_call: TRBJ1-2; clone_size: .; d_call: .; cdr3_nt: TGTGCCAGCAGTTTAGGGGGGAACTATGGCTACACCTTC; cdr3_aa: CASSLGGNYGYTF
v_call: TRBV19; j_call: TRBJ1-1; clone_size: .; d_call: .; cdr3_nt: TGTGCCAGTAGCGCCGGGAACACTGAAGCTTTCTTT; cdr3_aa: CASSAGNTEAFF
v_call: TRBV6-5; j_call: TRBJ1-3; clone_size: .; d_call: .; cdr3_nt: TGTGCCAGCAGCAACAGCCCCTTCTCTGGAAACACCATATATTTT; cdr3_aa: CASSNSPFSGNTIYF
v_call: TRBV24-1; j_call: TRBJ2-3; clone_size: .; d_call: .; cdr3_nt: TGTGCCACCAGTGAGGGCTCGGGCACAGATACGCAGTATTTT; cdr3_aa: CATSEGSGTDTQYF
v_call: TRBV4-1; j_call: TRBJ1-3; clone_size: once; d_call: TRBD1; cdr3_nt: TGCGCCAGCAGCCCTCGGACAGGTTCATTCGGAAACACCATATATTTT; cdr3_aa: CASSPRTGSFGNTIYF
v_call: TRBV6-5; j_call: TRBJ1-2; clone_size: .; d_call: TRBD1; cdr3_nt: TGTGCCAGTTCCCTGGACAGGGCCGCGTTGGGCTACACCTTC; cdr3_aa: CASSLDRAALGYTF
v_call: TRBV2; j_call: TRBJ1-2; clone_size: .; d_call: TRBD1; cdr3_nt: TGTGCCAGCAGCCGCCGACAGGGGGCAGGATATGGCTACACCTTC; cdr3_aa: CASSRRQGAGYGYTF
v_call: TRBV3-1/TRBV3-2; j_call: TRBJ1-2; clone_size: .; d_call: TRBD1; cdr3_nt: TGTGCCAGTACAGACAGGGGGCAGGGCTACACCTTC; cdr3_aa: CASTDRGQGYTF
v_call: TRBV9; j_call: TRBJ1-2; clone_size: .; d_call: TRBD1; cdr3_nt: TGTGCCAGCAGCCCAAGCAGGGGGCTTAACTATGGCTACACCTTC; cdr3_aa: CASSPSRGLNYGYTF
v_call: TRBV7-2; j_call: TRBJ2-7; clone_size: .; d_call: TRBD2; cdr3_nt: TGTGCCAGCAGCTTATGGACTAGCGGGACCTCCTACGAGCAGTACTTC; cdr3_aa: CASSLWTSGTSYEQYF
v_call: TRBV4-1; j_call: TRBJ1-5; clone_size: .; d_call: .; cdr3_nt: TGCGCCAGCAGCCACGCGGGGGGGAGGGGCAATCAGCCCCAGCATTTT; cdr3_aa: CASSHAGGRGNQPQHF
v_call: TRBV10-3; j_call: TRBJ1-5; clone_size: .; d_call: .; cdr3_nt: TGTGCCATCATGAGGGGGGAGGGTCAGCCCCAGCATTTT; cdr3_aa: CAIMRGEGQPQHF
v_call: TRBV13; j_call: TRBJ1-1; clone_size: .; d_call: .; cdr3_nt: TGTGCCAGCAGCTTAGAGGAGGGGCCCAGCTGGGACACTGAAGCTTTCTTT; cdr3_aa: CASSLEEGPSWDTEAFF